This T cell receptor beta chain comes out of a study of blood T cell repertoires in COVID-19. Study information: Samples of COVID-19 (acute and convalescent) were obtained from the United States, Italy and Spain. Nucleic acid was either cDNA or gDNA, and it came from T cells, B-cell-depleted T cells, or PBMCs.

Original processing methods: Amplifying reference gene primers gave estimates of nucleated cell counts. Assay used: immunoSEQ multiplex PCR; TCRdb lists only in-frame clones, some missing. That table supplies the V and J calls and clone size; D and trimming were determined from the DNA. The data contain around 180,000 clones, 75% to 90% of them singletons. What was sequenced was peripheral blood. This receptor was obtained from a man in his 70s with active or convalescent COVID-19.

CDR3 nucleotides: TGTGCCAGCAGCCAAGAGGGATATTTGGGCCAAGAGACCCAGTACTTC. It yields the protein CASSQEGYLGQETQYF. The V gene is TRBV7-9, the J gene TRBJ2-5, with D possibly matching TRBD2 (5 bases). Germline CDR1 reads SEHNR; CDR2 reads FQNEAQ (reference sequence). Trimming removed 5 bases from V and 1 base from J, with 17 bases in between. The CDR3 covers 16 residues.